This is a list of T cell receptor beta chains from one sample in a study of blood T cell repertoires in COVID-19. Clones were sequenced by immunoSEQ multiplex PCR, and TCRdb holds only the in-frame ones, with some missing. The top ten clones hold over 0.85% of a sample with over 120,000 clones, 80% to 90% of them seen once. Source material: peripheral blood. The receptors stem from a woman between 45 and 65 years old with acute or convalescent COVID-19. Both conserved end residues are part of each CDR3. The order of the fields is J gene, D gene, clone size, V gene, CDR3 protein, CDR3 DNA. The D gene is left open where the match is weak. The size entry is marked missing in some rows and otherwise reads once, few, many or a size class.

J gene: TRBJ2-2
D gene: TRBD2
clone size: -
V gene: TRBV11-1
CDR3 protein: CASGPLAGPTGELFF
CDR3 DNA: TGTGCCAGCGGTCCTTTAGCGGGGCCCACCGGGGAGCTGTTTTTT

J gene: TRBJ2-3
D gene: -
clone size: -
V gene: TRBV7-8
CDR3 protein: CASSFKQGADTQYF
CDR3 DNA: TGTGCCAGCAGCTTCAAACAAGGGGCAGATACGCAGTATTTT

J gene: TRBJ2-7
D gene: TRBD2
clone size: -
V gene: TRBV13
CDR3 protein: CASSLVAGDLYEQYF
CDR3 DNA: TGTGCCAGCAGCTTAGTAGCGGGAGACCTCTACGAGCAGTACTTC

J gene: TRBJ2-3
D gene: TRBD2
clone size: -
V gene: TRBV10-2
CDR3 protein: CASSESRLAGGADTQYF
CDR3 DNA: TGCGCCAGCAGTGAGTCCCGACTAGCGGGAGGTGCAGATACGCAGTATTTT

J gene: TRBJ1-2
D gene: -
clone size: -
V gene: TRBV30
CDR3 protein: CAWTTGFYGYTF
CDR3 DNA: TGTGCCTGGACCACAGGGTTTTATGGCTACACCTTC

J gene: TRBJ2-7
D gene: -
clone size: once
V gene: TRBV29-1
CDR3 protein: CSVLSSYEQYF
CDR3 DNA: TGCAGCGTTTTGAGCTCCTACGAGCAGTACTTC

J gene: TRBJ1-1
D gene: -
clone size: once
V gene: TRBV3-1/TRBV3-2
CDR3 protein: CASSQGKARNTEAFF
CDR3 DNA: TGTGCCAGCAGCCAAGGAAAAGCGCGGAACACTGAAGCTTTCTTT

J gene: TRBJ2-3
D gene: TRBD2
clone size: -
V gene: TRBV3-1/TRBV3-2
CDR3 protein: CASSQDPAGTETDTQYF
CDR3 DNA: TGTGCCAGCAGCCAAGATCCAGCGGGAACCGAAACAGATACGCAGTATTTT

J gene: TRBJ1-1
D gene: TRBD1
clone size: -
V gene: TRBV6-5
CDR3 protein: CASSTRTGWTEAFF
CDR3 DNA: TGTGCCAGCAGTACCCGGACAGGTTGGACTGAAGCTTTCTTT

J gene: TRBJ1-3
D gene: -
clone size: -
V gene: TRBV6-1
CDR3 protein: CASSDRWSSGNTIYF
CDR3 DNA: TGTGCCAGCAGTGACCGGTGGAGCTCTGGAAACACCATATATTTT